The rows below give T cell receptor beta chains drawn from one sample of a study of shared clonotypes between healthy human individuals. This table comes from immunoSEQ multiplex PCR, and its TCRdb copy is limited to in-frame clones, with some not included. The sample comprises approximately 2.1 million clones, approximately 95% of which are singletons, and around 0.4% rests with the top ten. Material: naive CD4+ T cells from PBMCs. The receptors come from a man between 18 and 29 years old in good health. Some clones in this sample may be carry-over from other donors' samples. The CDR3 runs from the conserved cysteine through the conserved F or W. The D gene is left open where the match is weak. Some rows mark clone size as missing; the rest say once, few, many or name a class of expanded clone.

length	J	D	V	size	CDR3	DNA
16	TRBJ2-7	TRBD2	TRBV4-2	-	CASSPWTSGNSYEQYF	TGTGCCAGCAGCCCGTGGACTAGCGGAAACTCCTACGAGCAGTACTTC
16	TRBJ1-4	-	TRBV5-4	-	CASSQQRTGPSEKLFF	TGTGCCAGCAGCCAACAGAGGACGGGTCCGTCGGAAAAACTGTTTTTT
19	TRBJ1-1	-	TRBV7-2	-	CASSLGDQLYQGYTAEAFF	TGTGCCAGCAGCTTAGGAGACCAACTGTATCAGGGGTACACGGCTGAAGCTTTCTTT
17	TRBJ2-7	TRBD1	TRBV28	-	CASTIPAGQGRSYEQYF	TGTGCCAGCACCATACCGGCCGGACAGGGGAGGTCCTACGAGCAGTACTTC
11	TRBJ2-7	-	TRBV28	once	CASSPRFEQYF	TGTGCCAGCAGCCCCCGGTTCGAGCAGTACTTC
11	TRBJ2-7	-	TRBV20-1	-	CSASPLGWEYF	TGCAGTGCTAGTCCTCTAGGGTGGGAGTACTTC
17	TRBJ1-2	-	TRBV15	-	CATSRDGGPARSLGYTF	TGTGCCACCAGCAGAGATGGGGGGCCTGCGAGATCTCTCGGCTACACCTTC
14	TRBJ2-7	-	TRBV7-9	-	CASSSEQTPYEQYF	TGTGCCAGCAGCTCTGAACAAACCCCCTACGAGCAGTACTTC
13	TRBJ2-5	-	TRBV28	-	CASSLWKPETQYF	TGTGCCAGCAGTTTATGGAAACCAGAGACCCAGTACTTC
15	TRBJ2-1	TRBD1	TRBV7-2	-	CASSLWDRNYNEQFF	TGTGCCAGCAGCTTATGGGACAGGAACTACAATGAGCAGTTCTTC
13	TRBJ2-3	-	TRBV29-1	-	CSVAPRFTDTQYF	TGCAGCGTTGCCCCCAGATTCACAGATACGCAGTATTTT
13	TRBJ1-2	-	TRBV5-1	-	CASSSGVSYGYTF	TGCGCCAGCAGCTCAGGGGTTTCGTATGGCTACACCTTC
13	TRBJ2-5	-	TRBV29-1	-	CSVDAGVVETQYF	TGCAGCGTTGATGCTGGTGTAGTGGAGACCCAGTACTTC
14	TRBJ1-3	-	TRBV6-6	-	CASTPVVSGNTIYF	TGTGCCAGCACCCCTGTAGTTTCGGGAAACACCATATATTTT
11	TRBJ2-3	-	TRBV2	once	CASRGRDTQYF	TGTGCCAGCAGGGGGAGAGATACGCAGTATTTT
14	TRBJ2-7	-	TRBV10-3	-	CAMSHSDQKYEQYF	TGTGCCATGTCTCACTCCGACCAAAAGTACGAGCAGTACTTC
13	TRBJ1-1	TRBD1	TRBV2	-	CASSETGGTEAFF	TGTGCCAGCAGTGAAACAGGGGGCACTGAAGCTTTCTTT
13	TRBJ1-2	-	TRBV5-6	few	CASSLGGSGGYTF	TGTGCCAGCAGCTTGGGAGGATCCGGTGGCTACACCTTC
13	TRBJ2-7	-	TRBV28	-	CASSDGGRYEQYF	TGTGCCAGCAGCGACGGCGGCAGGTACGAGCAGTACTTC
13	TRBJ1-5	-	TRBV27	-	CASSYRGPQPQHF	TGTGCCAGCAGTTACCGGGGACCTCAGCCCCAGCATTTT
15	TRBJ2-1	-	TRBV18	-	CASSPKSRIDNEQFF	TGTGCCAGCTCACCAAAATCTAGAATCGACAATGAGCAGTTCTTC
14	TRBJ2-3	-	TRBV5-1	-	CASSPSAQMDTQYF	TGCGCCAGCAGCCCTAGCGCCCAAATGGATACGCAGTATTTT
14	TRBJ2-7	-	TRBV15	-	CATSPRTGGGEQYF	TGTGCCACCAGCCCCCGGACAGGAGGGGGCGAGCAGTACTTC
15	TRBJ2-2	TRBD1	TRBV6-5	-	CASSLRDRGTGELFF	TGTGCCAGCAGCCTGAGGGACAGGGGGACCGGGGAGCTGTTTTTT
13	TRBJ1-5	-	TRBV28	-	CASSNSLNQPQHF	TGTGCCAGCAGCAACAGCCTCAATCAGCCCCAGCATTTT
18	TRBJ2-2	-	TRBV4-3	-	CASSQINVVGGAPGELFF	TGCGCCAGCAGCCAAATCAACGTCGTGGGAGGTGCCCCCGGGGAGCTGTTTTTT
13	TRBJ1-3	-	TRBV30	-	CAWSVSGGNTIYF	TGTGCCTGGAGTGTGTCGGGGGGAAACACCATATATTTT
18	TRBJ1-1	TRBD1	TRBV14	once	CASSQLGDRVLMNTEAFF	TGTGCCAGCAGCCAATTGGGGGACAGGGTTCTAATGAACACTGAAGCTTTCTTT